These 18 T cell receptor beta chains originate from one sample sequenced in a study of control samples from healthy donors and cancer patients. TCRdb's copy holds only in-frame clones and misses some; the assay was immunoSEQ multiplex PCR. In the table there are around 170,000 clones, around 90% of which are singletons. Sequencing was done on a sample of blood. These receptors came from a woman aged 30 to 39 in good health.

V and J are TRBV27 and TRBJ2-7; D unresolved. The V end lost 6 bases, the J end lost 4 bases, and 16 bases lay between the germline ends. This CDR3 contains 14 residues. Germline lookup yields CDR1 MNHEY and CDR2 SMNVEV (reference sequence). The chain's CDR3 is CASSMASLGYEQYF. The DNA for the CDR3 is TGTGCCAGCAGCATGGCCTCCCTGGGATACGAGCAGTACTTC.

The J gene is TRBJ2-2, the V gene TRBV7-9; TRBD2 might be the D (5 bases). CDR1 is SEHNR, CDR2 FQNEAQ, per germline (reference sequence). The CDR3 is 18 residues long. V shed 7 bases and J shed 2 bases, with 23 bases lying between them. The CDR3 region has the DNA TGTGCCAGCACCCCCCGGGAAACCACGCGGGTTAACACCGGGGAGCTGTTTTTT. Translating gives CASTPRETTRVNTGELFF.

The chain links TRBV9 to TRBJ2-1, with D perhaps TRBD2 (6 bases). Germline CDR1 and CDR2: SGDLS and YYNGEE. V was trimmed by 3 bases and J by 0 bases, leaving 10 bases between them. The CDR3 totals 15 residues. In DNA, the CDR3 is TGTGCCAGCAGCGCTAGCGCGAGCTCCTACAATGAGCAGTTCTTC. It is translated as CASSASASSYNEQFF.

V and J are TRBV6-1 and TRBJ2-7; maybe TRBD1 (5 bases). CDR1 MNHNS and CDR2 SASEGT come from the germline V gene. Trimming left V 1 base short and J 4 bases short, with 20 bases between. The CDR3 is 17 residues long. This CDR3 reads CASSEVMTEPKTYEQYF. The CDR3 DNA sequence: TGTGCCAGCAGTGAAGTCATGACAGAACCGAAAACGTACGAGCAGTACTTC.

V and J are TRBV2 and TRBJ1-5; TRBD1 aligns across 7 bases. Germline V gene sequence: CDR1 SNHLY, CDR2 FYNNEI. The V and J ends lost 8 bases and 1 base, in that order; junction bases with no gene match: 5. The CDR3 runs to 14 residues. The CDR3 DNA reads TGTGCCAGCCTGGGACAGTTAAGCAATCAGCCCCAGCATTTT. Encoded protein: CASLGQLSNQPQHF.

The J gene is TRBJ2-7, the V gene TRBV12-3 or TRBV12-4; D gene uncertain. Trimming removed 4 bases at V and 0 bases at J, with 7 bases between. The length of the CDR3 is 13 residues. CDR3 region: CASSSVPSYEQYF. CDR3 DNA sequence: TGTGCCAGCAGTTCGGTTCCCTCCTACGAGCAGTACTTC.

The CDR3 nucleotides are TGTGCCATCAGTGATAGATCAAGCTCCTACAATGAGCAGTTCTTC. Translated: CAISDRSSSYNEQFF. The gene calls are TRBV10-3 and TRBJ2-1; no clear D. The V end lost 3 bases, the J end lost 0 bases, and 9 bases lay between the germline ends. Germline lookup yields CDR1 ENHRY and CDR2 SYGVKD. This CDR3 comprises 15 residues.

This chain uses TRBV28 with TRBJ2-7, with D possibly matching TRBD2 (7 bases). The CDR3 contains 13 residues. V was shortened by 3 bases and J by 6 bases, with 12 bases between the two germline ends. Germline CDR1 is MDHEN and CDR2 is SYDVKM. The CDR3 sequence is CASSFPGGSEQYF. CDR3 bases: TGTGCCAGCAGTTTTCCGGGGGGCTCCGAGCAGTACTTC. The full variable domain, rest sourced from reference TRBV28 and TRBJ2-7, is DVKVTQSSRYLVKRTGEKVFLECVQDMDHENMFWYRQDPGLGLRLIYFSYDVKMKEKGDIPEGYSVSREKKERFSLILESASTNQTSMYLCASSFPGGSEQYFGPGTRLTVT.

The chain has TRBV30 and TRBJ1-5; D is possibly TRBD1 (5 bases). The germline CDR1 and CDR2 sequences are GTSNPN and SVGIG (reference sequence). The CDR3 loop spans 14 amino acids. Trimming cost V 2 bases and J 5 bases, with 13 bases left between them. This chain's CDR3 is CAWSKGKTDQPQHF. The CDR3, as DNA: TGTGCCTGGAGTAAGGGGAAAACAGATCAGCCCCAGCATTTT.

The chain carries TRBV4-3 and TRBJ2-2; weak D call: TRBD1 (5 bases). The CDR3 totals 13 residues. The germline V and J ends were trimmed by 3 bases and 7 bases, with 9 bases remaining between them. Germline V lookup: CDR1 LGHNA, CDR2 YSLEER. The DNA of the CDR3 is TGCGCCAGCAGCCAGACAGTCATCGGGGAGCTGTTTTTT. This sequence encodes CASSQTVIGELFF.

The chain is built from TRBV7-2 and TRBJ2-3; D perhaps matches TRBD2 (5 bases). The CDR3 is 14 amino acids. CDR1 is SGHTA and CDR2 is FQGNSA in the germline V gene. The V end lost 1 base, the J end lost 14 bases, and 19 bases lay between the germline ends. The CDR3 is CASSLDRRASHPYF. CDR3 coding DNA: TGTGCCAGCAGCTTAGATCGGCGGGCCAGCCACCCGTATTTT.

This CDR3 is CASSLDGEKLFF. CDR3 coding DNA: TGTGCCAGCAGCCTGGACGGTGAAAAACTGTTTTTT. The genes are TRBV7-7 and TRBJ1-4; D is undetermined. Germline-derived CDR1 and CDR2 are SSHAT and FNYEAQ (reference sequence). This CDR3 region has 12 residues. V was clipped by 5 bases and J by 7 bases, with 8 bases between them. The whole variable domain, remainder taken from reference TRBV7-7 and TRBJ1-4, is GAGVSQSPRYKVTKRGQDVTLRCDPISSHATLYWYQQALGQGPEFLTYFNYEAQPDKSGLPSDRFSAERPEGSISTLTIQRTEQRDSAMYRCASSLDGEKLFFGSGTQLSVL.

The chain employs TRBV10-1 and TRBJ2-7; 8 nucleotides match TRBD1. Germline V lookup: CDR1 WNHNN, CDR2 SYGVQD (reference sequence). The V segment lost 2 bases and the J segment 0 bases; nucleotides outside the gene matches: 0. The length of the CDR3 is 14 residues. CDR3: CASSEGQGSYEQYF. CDR3 bases: TGCGCCAGCAGTGAGGGACAGGGCTCCTACGAGCAGTACTTC.

This chain joins TRBV4-2 and TRBJ2-7, with D perhaps matching TRBD2 (5 bases). Trimming left V 2 bases short and J 2 bases short, with 10 bases between. CDR3 size: 14 residues. In germline, CDR1 is LGHNA, CDR2 YNFKEQ. This CDR3 is CASSQQRVTYEQYF. Here the CDR3 DNA reads TGTGCCAGCAGCCAACAGAGGGTAACCTACGAGCAGTACTTC.

The CDR3 here is CASSQDWASSTDTQYF. CDR3 sequence (DNA): TGTGCCAGCAGCCAAGATTGGGCTAGCAGCACAGATACGCAGTATTTT. The rearrangement uses TRBV4-2 and TRBJ2-3, with a tentative D call TRBD2 (5 bases). Germline CDR1 LGHNA, CDR2 YNFKEQ. This CDR3 comprises 16 residues. V lost 0 bases, J lost 0 bases, and 10 bases lay in between.

The chain uses TRBV4-1 and TRBJ2-5, with 11 bases aligning to TRBD2. The germline CDR1 and CDR2 sequences are MGHRA and YSYEKL. Unmatched junction bases numbered 8, after V lost 0 bases and J lost 5 bases. This CDR3 spans 17 amino acids. The CDR3 DNA sequence: TGCGCCAGCAGCCAAGATGAACTAGCGGGAGCCGGGGAGACCCAGTACTTC. Amino acid sequence: CASSQDELAGAGETQYF.

This clone was seen more than once but under ten times. The chain links TRBV6-4 to TRBJ2-3; D could derive from TRBD1 or TRBD2 (5 bases each). The CDR3 contains 14 residues. With 4 bases removed from V and 1 base from J, the gap between germline ends came to 9 bases. CDR1 MRHNA and CDR2 SNTAGT come from the germline V gene. CDR3 protein: CASSVQGGTDTQYF. The CDR3 region has the DNA TGTGCCAGCAGTGTTCAGGGAGGCACAGATACGCAGTATTTT.

The V call is TRBV19, the J call TRBJ2-2; 7 bases fit TRBD1. With V trimmed by 3 bases and J by 4 bases, 2 bases remained unmatched. Germline lookup yields CDR1 LNHDA and CDR2 SQIVND (reference sequence). The CDR3 runs to 14 residues. CDR3 DNA sequence: TGTGCCAGTAGTATGGGGACAGCCACCGGGGAGCTGTTTTTT. Residues: CASSMGTATGELFF. The complete variable domain, with remaining parts taken from reference TRBV19 and TRBJ2-2, reads DGGITQSPKYLFRKEGQNVTLSCEQNLNHDAMYWYRQDPGQGLRLIYYSQIVNDFQKGDIAEGYSVSREKKESFPLTVTSAQKNPTAFYLCASSMGTATGELFFGEGSRLTVL.